A single sample gave rise to the 15 T cell receptor beta chains below, sequenced in a study of identical twins. TCRdb used MiXCR to reprocess the 5' RACE reads, holding one entry per CDR3 protein. Of 1,800,000 or so distinct CDR3 sequences listed, roughly a third are singletons. The specimen was cord blood. The receptors originated from a newborn girl in good health.

This clonotype was recorded once. J is TRBJ2-1 and V is TRBV6-1; 7 bases map to TRBD1. V lost 5 bases, J lost 13 bases, and 14 bases stayed unmatched. Germline V CDR1 and CDR2: MNHNS, SASEGT. The CDR3 sequence is 14 residues long. The CDR3 is CASSPTGAGETQFF. The CDR3 coding sequence is TGTGCCAGCAGTCCTACAGGGGCAGGAGAGACCCAGTTCTTC.

This sequence joins TRBV11-3 and TRBJ2-7; D is unclear. Trimming removed 1 base from V and 0 bases from J, with 7 bases in between. This CDR3 has 14 amino acids. The germline V gene encodes CDR1 SGHNT and CDR2 YENEEA. The DNA for the CDR3 is TGTGCCAGCAGCTTAGGCCAGCGCTCCTACGAGCAGTACTTC. It encodes CASSLGQRSYEQYF.

The V call is TRBV6-5, the J call TRBJ1-5; D uncertain. The germline V gene has CDR1 MNHEY and CDR2 SVGAGI. The length of the CDR3 is 14 residues. V lost 8 bases, J lost 12 bases, and 23 bases lay in between. In nucleotides, the CDR3 is TGTGCCAGCGCTGTCACTCGTGGAACTACGCTCCAGCATTTT. Protein: CASAVTRGTTLQHF.

The chain employs TRBV4-1 and TRBJ2-1, with TRBD2 identical over 10 bases. The CDR3 is 16 residues long. Germline CDR1 and CDR2: MGHRA and YSYEKL. Germline trimming cut 0 bases from V and 8 bases from J; bases unmatched to any gene: 7. CDR3 sequence (DNA): TGCGCCAGCAGCCAAGAACTAGCGGGAAATGTTGATGAGCAGTTCTTC. Amino acids: CASSQELAGNVDEQFF.

This chain joins TRBV3-1 and TRBJ2-1; D gene uncertain. Germline values: CDR1 LGHDT, CDR2 YNNKEL (reference sequence). The CDR3 runs 14 residues. V was shortened by 4 bases and J by 5 bases, with 12 bases between the two germline ends. Here the CDR3 reads CASSLGFRDNEQFF. CDR3 DNA: TGTGCCAGCAGCCTGGGGTTCCGGGACAATGAGCAGTTCTTC.

This clonotype was counted between two and nine times. The V gene is TRBV28, the J gene TRBJ2-7; TRBD2 matches 10 bases. Germline CDR1 reads MDHEN; CDR2 reads SYDVKM. V shed 5 bases and J 3 bases; nucleotides not matched to a gene: 10. The CDR3 is made up of 16 amino acids. CDR3: CASSTEPGTSDYEQYF. DNA of the CDR3: TGTGCCAGCAGTACCGAACCCGGGACTAGCGACTACGAGCAGTACTTC.

This clonotype was counted a few times. V and J are TRBV20-1 and TRBJ1-2; 7 bases map to TRBD1. J lost 1 base, V lost 3 bases, and 2 bases had no gene match. Germline CDR1 DFQATT, CDR2 SNEGSKA (reference sequence). This CDR3 has 13 amino acids. CDR3 protein: CSARRQGNYGYTF. The CDR3 coding sequence is TGCAGTGCTAGGCGACAGGGTAACTATGGCTACACCTTC.

V gene TRBV11-1 combines with J gene TRBJ2-5; no clear D gene. The end of the DNA is better explained by TRBJ2-1, so the J call may be wrong. The germline V gene has CDR1 SGHAT and CDR2 FQDESV (reference sequence). CDR3 length: 14 residues. The CDR3 nucleotides are TGTGCCAGCAGCTTAGACTTGGGCCAAGAGACCCAGTTCTTC. This translates into CASSLDLGQETQFF.

This clonotype has more than one count but fewer than ten. The rearrangement uses TRBV3-1 and TRBJ2-3; tentatively, D is TRBD2 (5 bases). Per the germline V gene, CDR1 is LGHDT and CDR2 is YNNKEL (reference sequence). The V end was cut by 0 bases, the J end by 2 bases, with 6 bases between. This CDR3 has 14 residues. Written as DNA, the CDR3 is TGTGCCAGCAGCCAAGAGACTACCACAGATACGCAGTATTTT. It translates to CASSQETTTDTQYF.

This clonotype came up a few times. This chain joins TRBV9 and TRBJ2-3; 9 bases are shared with TRBD2. The ends lost 0 bases at V and 0 bases at J; junction bases unmatched: 8. Germline CDR1 is SGDLS and CDR2 is YYNGEE. The CDR3 contains 18 residues. DNA for the CDR3: TGTGCCAGCAGCGTAGACTCTCTAGCGGGGCACAGCACAGATACGCAGTATTTT. Protein sequence: CASSVDSLAGHSTDTQYF.

The chain is built from TRBV18 and TRBJ2-3; 7 positions agree with TRBD2. This CDR3 spans 15 amino acids. V was clipped by 2 bases and J by 1 base; unmatched bases: 3. Germline assignment: CDR1 KGHSH and CDR2 LQKENI. The CDR3 coding sequence is TGTGCCAGCTCACCAGGACTAGGCCGCACAGATACGCAGTATTTT. Amino acids: CASSPGLGRTDTQYF.

This chain links TRBV7-9 with TRBJ1-1; tentatively, D is TRBD1 (5 bases). This CDR3 is built from 14 residues. The germline V and J ends were trimmed by 5 bases and 7 bases, with 17 bases remaining between them. Germline-derived CDR1 and CDR2 are SEHNR and FQNEAQ (reference sequence). This chain's CDR3 is CASSEHGWGDEAFF. DNA for the CDR3: TGTGCCAGCAGCGAACACGGCTGGGGGGATGAAGCTTTCTTT. The whole variable domain, filled in from reference TRBV7-9 and TRBJ1-1, reads DTGVSQNPRHKITKRGQNVTFRCDPISEHNRLYWYRQTLGQGPEFLTYFQNEAQLEKSRLLSDRFSAERPKGSFSTLEIQRTEQGDSAMYLCASSEHGWGDEAFFGQGTRLTVV.

This chain joins TRBV5-1 and TRBJ2-5, with 7 bases aligning to TRBD1. The J segment lost 11 bases and the V segment lost 4 bases, leaving 17 bases of the junction unmatched. CDR1 and CDR2 (germline): SGHRS, YFSETQ. The CDR3 covers 15 residues. Here the CDR3 reads CASSTKTGIWNEQYF. CDR3 nucleotide sequence: TGCGCCAGCAGCACCAAGACAGGGATTTGGAATGAGCAGTACTTC.

The chain is built from TRBV7-8 and TRBJ2-7; perhaps TRBD2 as D (7 bases). The V and J ends lost 3 bases and 2 bases respectively, with 17 bases between them. Germline loops: CDR1 SGHVS, CDR2 FQNEAQ. The CDR3 sequence is 16 residues long. In DNA form, the CDR3 reads TGTGCCAGCAGCTTGGGAGTCCCGCGGGGGCCCTACGAGCAGTACTTC. This codes for CASSLGVPRGPYEQYF.

This clonotype was recorded a few times. The J gene is TRBJ2-5, the V gene TRBV10-3, with TRBD2 identical over 9 bases. Germline V gene data show CDR1 as ENHRY and CDR2 as SYGVKD. Trimming at V came to 3 bases and at J to 2 bases, leaving 7 bases not matched to a gene. This CDR3 spans 16 amino acids. The CDR3 DNA reads as TGTGCCATCAGTGATAGGTCTAGCGGGATACAAGAGACCCAGTACTTC. Amino acids: CAISDRSSGIQETQYF.